Below, 27 T cell receptor beta chains from the same sample are listed, as sequenced in a study of cytomegalovirus exposure and HLA in healthy donors. The PCR contained 60 Vbeta and 13 Jbeta primers. Profiling relied on immunoSEQ multiplex PCR, and the TCRdb table lists in-frame clones only, not all of them. The table records 100,000 to 150,000 clones, approximately 10% of them present only once. The sample consisted of PBMCs. These receptors all come from a woman between 18 and 29 years old in good health and CMV-seropositive.

This chain connects TRBV15 to TRBJ1-6, with D hard to call. Germline CDR1 is LNHNV and CDR2 is YYDKDF (reference sequence). V was trimmed by 0 bases and J by 4 bases, leaving 7 bases between them. This CDR3 spans 15 amino acids. The DNA for the CDR3 is TGTGCCACCAGCAGAGAGCCAGGATATAATTCACCCCTCCACTTT. Its translation is CATSREPGYNSPLHF.

This clone has more than one count but fewer than ten. V and J are TRBV7-9 and TRBJ2-1; 8 bases line up with TRBD2. This CDR3 contains 17 residues. With 3 bases clipped from V and 7 bases from J, the junction kept 14 bases outside the gene matches. Per the germline V gene, CDR1 is SEHNR and CDR2 is FQNEAQ (reference sequence). The CDR3 nucleotides read TGTGCCAGCAGCTTTCCCCTTGGGGCTAGCGGGTGGAATGAGCAGTTCTTC. Its protein product is CASSFPLGASGWNEQFF.

The V call is TRBV18, the J call TRBJ2-7, with D perhaps matching TRBD2 (6 bases). CDR3 length: 18 amino acids. Germline loops: CDR1 KGHSH, CDR2 LQKENI. Trimming stripped 2 bases from V and 4 bases from J, with 24 bases between. The CDR3 protein is CASSPIALGVGSGYEQYF. The CDR3 coding sequence is TGTGCCAGCTCACCAATCGCTCTAGGAGTCGGGAGCGGGTACGAGCAGTACTTC.

This clone was counted only a few times. The chain links TRBV6-1 to TRBJ2-1; D perhaps matches TRBD2 (6 bases). Trimming left V 3 bases short and J 7 bases short, with 19 bases between. Germline V gene data show CDR1 as MNHNS and CDR2 as SASEGT. The CDR3 covers 16 residues. This CDR3 is CASSDFQFSGQNEQFF. The CDR3 nucleotides read TGTGCCAGCAGTGATTTCCAATTTAGCGGTCAGAATGAGCAGTTCTTC.

This clone was counted between two and nine times. This sequence joins TRBV19 and TRBJ1-1, with D maybe TRBD1 (6 bases). With 1 base removed from V and 4 bases from J, the gap between germline ends came to 16 bases. CDR1 LNHDA and CDR2 SQIVND come from the germline V gene (reference sequence). The CDR3 has 16 residues. The DNA of the CDR3 is TGTGCCAGTAGTATAGTGAGTTCGGGGGGGGCCACTGAAGCTTTCTTT. Encoded protein: CASSIVSSGGATEAFF.

The chain uses TRBV28 and TRBJ2-7; D is ambiguous. V was clipped by 3 bases and J by 2 bases, with 2 bases between them. Germline CDR1 is MDHEN and CDR2 is SYDVKM. This CDR3 is built from 11 residues. CDR3 DNA: TGTGCCAGCAGTTTCACCTACGAGCAGTACTTC. It is translated as CASSFTYEQYF.

This clone was observed a handful of times. The J gene is TRBJ2-3, the V gene TRBV5-1, with 11 bases that match TRBD1. CDR1 and CDR2 (germline): SGHRS, YFSETQ. Germline trimming cut 5 bases from V and 3 bases from J; bases unmatched to any gene: 5. The CDR3 contains 15 residues. The CDR3 bases are TGCGCCAGCAGGGGAGGACAGGGGGCGACAGATACGCAGTATTTT. Translation: CASRGGQGATDTQYF.

This clone has more than one count but fewer than ten. The chain employs TRBV7-9 and TRBJ1-1, with D perhaps matching TRBD1 (5 bases). The CDR3 spans 14 residues. Trimming left V 2 bases short and J 1 base short, with 8 bases between. Per germline, CDR1 SEHNR and CDR2 FQNEAQ (reference sequence). CDR3 sequence: CASSLNGQNTEAFF. The CDR3 DNA reads TGTGCCAGCAGCTTAAACGGACAGAACACTGAAGCTTTCTTT. The entire variable domain, with the rest obtained from reference TRBV7-9 and TRBJ1-1, is as follows: DTGVSQNPRHKITKRGQNVTFRCDPISEHNRLYWYRQTLGQGPEFLTYFQNEAQLEKSRLLSDRFSAERPKGSFSTLEIQRTEQGDSAMYLCASSLNGQNTEAFFGQGTRLTVV.

The chain links TRBV4-2 to TRBJ2-1, with TRBD2 identical over 7 bases. V lost 0 bases and J lost 7; bases outside the gene matches: 9. Per the germline V gene, CDR1 is LGHNA and CDR2 is YNFKEQ. There are 16 residues in the CDR3. The CDR3 DNA is TGTGCCAGCAGCCAAGATCTCGCGGGAGTGTTTAATGAGCAGTTCTTC. It encodes CASSQDLAGVFNEQFF.

J is TRBJ1-1 and V is TRBV5-1; tentative D call: TRBD1 (6 bases). The V gene's germline CDR1 is SGHRS and CDR2 YFSETQ. The CDR3 sequence is 13 residues long. V lost 3 bases and J lost 2, with 8 bases in between. The CDR3 coding sequence is TGCGCCAGCAGCTCACAGGGAAACACTGAAGCTTTCTTT. Amino acid sequence: CASSSQGNTEAFF.

The CDR3: CSVETGLGVDEQFF. CDR3 sequence (DNA): TGCAGCGTGGAGACGGGACTAGGCGTCGATGAGCAGTTCTTC. The chain uses TRBV29-1 and TRBJ2-1; 8 nucleotides match TRBD2. CDR1 SQVTM and CDR2 ANQGSEA come from the germline V gene. This CDR3 is built from 14 residues. V lost 6 bases to trimming and J lost 8 bases; unmatched junction nucleotides: 12.

The chain has TRBV21-1 and TRBJ2-7; the D call TRBD1 from the table was never checked on the DNA. TRBV21-1 is listed as a pseudogene. The CDR3 extends over 17 amino acids. The CDR3 sequence is CASSSRVWADHSYEQYF. The CDR3 DNA reads as TGTGCCAGCAGCAGCCGCGTTTGGGCAGATCACTCCTACGAGCAGTACTTC.

The V call is TRBV19, the J call TRBJ2-7; 9 bases agree with TRBD1. Losses at the gene ends were 2 bases for V and 5 bases for J; bases not matched to a gene: 10. CDR1 and CDR2 from the germline V gene are LNHDA and SQIVND (reference sequence). The CDR3 contains 16 residues. The CDR3 loop is CASSIIPGTGNHEQYF. The DNA of the CDR3 is TGTGCCAGTAGTATAATCCCCGGGACAGGGAACCACGAGCAGTACTTC.

This clone was seen a few times. The chain links TRBV14 to TRBJ2-2; D is ambiguous. The germline CDR1 and CDR2 sequences are SGHDN and FVKESK. Trimming left V 1 base short and J 2 bases short, with 8 bases between. The CDR3 runs to 15 residues. CDR3 sequence reads: CASSQVPVNTGELFF. The CDR3 bases are TGTGCCAGCAGCCAAGTCCCAGTTAACACCGGGGAGCTGTTTTTT.

J is TRBJ2-3 and V is TRBV9; the D gene is possibly TRBD1 (5 bases). This CDR3 comprises 15 residues. Trimming pared 4 bases from V and 2 bases from J, leaving 14 bases between. The germline V gene encodes CDR1 SGDLS and CDR2 YYNGEE. The CDR3 nucleotides read TGTGCCAGCAGCCCCCACCCAGGGTCCACAGATACGCAGTATTTT. Residues: CASSPHPGSTDTQYF.

This clone was detected only a few times. The gene calls are TRBV2 and TRBJ2-1; 9 bases fit TRBD2. The CDR3 spans 16 residues. The V gene end was trimmed by 3 bases and the J gene end by 5 bases; junction bases not matched to a gene: 8. Looked up from germline, CDR1 is SNHLY and CDR2 is FYNNEI. The CDR3 nucleotides read TGTGCCAGCAGTGAGTTCCGCGGGAGGGAAAACAATGAGCAGTTCTTC. It codes for CASSEFRGRENNEQFF.

The V and J genes are TRBV19 and TRBJ2-3, with TRBD2 matching over 7 bases. The CDR3 runs 15 residues. Germline CDR1 LNHDA, CDR2 SQIVND (reference sequence). Germline trimming cut 5 bases from V and 3 bases from J; bases unmatched to any gene: 8. CDR3 nucleotides: TGTGCCAGTAGTTGGCGGGAGAGAAGTACAGATACGCAGTATTTT. This codes for CASSWRERSTDTQYF.

The chain recombines TRBV7-8 with TRBJ2-1; 10 positions agree with TRBD2. CDR3 size: 20 residues. Germline lookup yields CDR1 SGHVS and CDR2 FQNEAQ. Germline trimming cut 2 bases from V and 6 bases from J; bases unmatched to any gene: 19. The DNA of the CDR3 is TGTGCCAGCAGCTTACTCCTCACTAGCGGGAAAACCCCTCGGGGCAATGAGCAGTTCTTC. It encodes CASSLLLTSGKTPRGNEQFF.

V usage is TRBV5-1 and J usage is TRBJ2-1; TRBD2 aligns across 9 bases. The CDR3 is made up of 17 amino acids. V was pared by 1 base and J by 7 bases, with 12 bases of the junction left unmatched. Germline lookup yields CDR1 SGHRS and CDR2 YFSETQ. CDR3: CASSLRVAGGKVNEQFF. In nucleotides, the CDR3 is TGCGCCAGCAGCTTGCGAGTCGCGGGAGGGAAGGTAAATGAGCAGTTCTTC.

This clone was seen only a few times. The chain recombines TRBV30 with TRBJ1-6; TRBD1 matches at 8 bases. This CDR3 has 13 amino acids. Germline CDR1 reads GTSNPN; CDR2 reads SVGIG (reference sequence). The CDR3 loop reads CTCGTGLNSPLHF. As DNA, the CDR3 is TGTACTTGCGGGACAGGATTAAATTCACCCCTCCACTTT.

This clone was picked up a small number of times. The rearrangement joins TRBV5-4 to TRBJ2-1, with D possibly matching TRBD2 (6 bases). The CDR3 sequence is 15 residues long. The V end lost 3 bases, the J end lost 7 bases, and 17 bases lay between the germline ends. The germline CDR1 and CDR2 sequences are SGHNT and YYREEE (reference sequence). The CDR3: CASSWTGTGKNEQFF. CDR3 DNA sequence: TGTGCCAGCAGCTGGACCGGGACTGGAAAAAATGAGCAGTTCTTC.

A few counts support this clone. The gene calls are TRBV19 and TRBJ2-1, with a tentative D call TRBD2 (6 bases). Trimming removed 3 bases at V and 9 bases at J, with 9 bases between. Germline CDR1 is LNHDA and CDR2 is SQIVND (reference sequence). The CDR3 runs 12 residues. The chain's CDR3 is CASSMARGEQFF. The CDR3 DNA is TGTGCCAGTAGTATGGCGCGGGGTGAGCAGTTCTTC.

This chain joins TRBV28 and TRBJ1-3; D is unclear. V dropped 7 bases and J dropped 2 bases, with 9 bases sitting between them. This CDR3 is built from 13 residues. The germline V gene encodes CDR1 MDHEN and CDR2 SYDVKM. DNA for the CDR3: TGTGCCAGCATTGGGAGAACTGGAAACACCATATATTTT. Protein product: CASIGRTGNTIYF.

This clone was observed a few times. The rearrangement joins TRBV5-6 to TRBJ2-7; a weak D match, TRBD1 (5 bases). Germline CDR1 reads SGHDT; CDR2 reads YYEEEE. This CDR3 has 12 amino acids. The V and J ends lost 3 bases and 4 bases respectively, with 8 bases between them. The CDR3 nucleotides are TGTGCCAGCAGCTACGACAGATACGAGCAGTACTTC. Protein: CASSYDRYEQYF.

The sample holds a few counts of this clone. V usage is TRBV28 and J usage is TRBJ1-4; tentative D call: TRBD1 (6 bases). The CDR3 extends over 17 amino acids. Germline CDR1 MDHEN, CDR2 SYDVKM. V was cut by 3 bases and J by 6 bases, with 20 bases left in between. CDR3 protein: CASSFPPKQGTDEKLFF. The CDR3 DNA is TGTGCCAGCAGTTTTCCCCCAAAACAGGGAACGGATGAAAAACTGTTTTTT.

This clone was picked up a small number of times. CDR3 sequence (DNA): TGTGCCAGCAGTCCCGGGATAGGAGGGCCAAGCAATCAGCCCCAGCATTTT. Translation gives CASSPGIGGPSNQPQHF. V usage is TRBV7-8 and J usage is TRBJ1-5; D is ambiguous. V lost 6 bases and J 1 base, leaving 19 bases between the germline ends. The germline gives CDR1 SGHVS, CDR2 FQNEAQ. The CDR3 spans 17 residues.

In this sample, this clone turned up a few times. The chain links TRBV30 to TRBJ2-5; D might be TRBD1 (5 bases). There are 15 residues in the CDR3. Trimming took off 4 bases at V and 1 base at J, with 16 bases between the two ends. CDR1 GTSNPN and CDR2 SVGIG come from the germline V gene (reference sequence). This CDR3 reads CAWTPTWTSQETQYF. The CDR3 DNA is TGTGCCTGGACCCCAACATGGACAAGCCAAGAGACCCAGTACTTC.